This T cell receptor (beta chain) was sequenced for a study of blood T cells in healthy people across ages (dated by TCRdb to 2013 to 2016). Looking at the study overall: Template switching captured roughly one uniquely barcoded TCR beta cDNA molecule per two T cells in model experiments. Using the same blood draw, the study looked at two additional independent replicas of 1 million unique cDNA reads for two donors, one aged 18 to 30 and the other aged 80 or older. Four age groups were formed from the donors: young (average approximately 17 years), middle-aged (less than 40), aged (roughly 58) and long-lived (about 75). Donors of different ages were randomly distributed across sequencing lanes to avoid experimental bias. To track age-related changes in TCR beta repertoire diversity, the study relied on deep sequencing normalized with unique cDNA molecular identifiers.

This clonotype was counted many times. The specificity of this receptor is unknown. Qualities for individual bases were not recorded, and no much larger clone is one base off. What the research found in general, with its limitations: Because donor CMV infection status was unknown, age-related changes in expanded clonotypes were potentially confounded. Compared with the aged group, the long-lived group had more naive CD4+ T cells, fewer expanded clones and increased TCR diversity, a pattern suggesting age selection. Observed TCR beta diversity per million T cells fell roughly linearly with age, and a significant reduction was already apparent by age approximately 40. Bulk unsorted PBMC profiling prevented conclusive comparison of naive and antigen-experienced compartments. Estimates of total diversity based on one million sequenced T cells were regarded as lower bounds and as underestimates. There was a strong correlation between observed TCR beta diversity and the percentage of naive T cells measured by flow cytometry.

Library preparation was by 5' RACE. TCRdb lists the instrument as Illumina HiSeq 2500. A second PCR of about 7 to 12 cycles was run with a J-beta primer mix and a sample-barcoded 5' primer. Each TCR beta cDNA molecule received a unique molecular identifier from a template-switch 5' adaptor carrying 12 random nucleotides. Each sample yielded at least 2.5 million CDR3-containing paired-end reads. First-strand cDNA was synthesized from all RNA with the Mint cDNA synthesis kit, primed by a TRBC-specific oligonucleotide. Following uracil-DNA glycosylase treatment, a first 18-cycle PCR with universal primers M1SS and BC2_uni_R was performed on all cDNA. Turning to the authors' computational methods: Each sample was normalized by randomly selecting 1 million high-quality reads, each carrying a distinct molecular identifier. Reads with shared molecular identifiers were discarded instead of being binned into consensus sequences. CDR3 identification, clonotype clustering and error correction used MiTCR with a Q25 quality threshold and the strictest error-elimination algorithm. A nonparametric unseen species model with Euler transformation was used to estimate lower-bound total TCR beta diversity. Using fastp at Q25 and MiXCR, TCRdb reprocessed the public reads and kept productive beta chains. Identical CDR3 proteins give one entry, which carries the most common genes and DNA. Here the V and J calls rest on TCRdb's processing, not on the authors' analysis. The sample table shows 1.6 million or so distinct CDR3 sequences, and 30% to 40% are seen once. Around 11% of the sample lies in the top ten.

The approximately 39 donors, aged 6 to 90 years, were systemically healthy Caucasian individuals from Russia. Around 10 milliliters of peripheral blood were collected from each donor into EDTA-treated Vacutainer tubes. Ficoll-Paque density-gradient centrifugation was used to isolate PBMCs, with at least 7 million per sample. Total RNA, at least 5.5 micrograms per sample, was extracted from PBMCs with Trizol reagent. For every donor, an aliquot of PBMCs went through flow cytometry to measure the percentages of naive CD45RAhigh/CD27high T cells. The V end loses 3 bases and the J end loses 2 bases, and a stretch of 15 bases separates them. From its cysteine to its phenylalanine, the CDR3 spans 15 amino acids. Only the CDR3 DNA stays, 45 bases, in frame from base 1. The germline V gene (reference sequence) specifies DFQATT as CDR1 and SNEGSKA as CDR2.

This receptor was identified in a woman aged 25 to 39 in good health. The material sequenced was blood. The chain employs TRBV20-1 and TRBJ2-3; the D gene is perhaps TRBD2, on 6 matching bases. The CDR3 corresponds to CSASRRGDPTDTQYF. The DNA is as follows: TGCAGTGCTAGTCGGCGCGGGGACCCCACAGATACGCAGTATTTT.